This is a list of T cell receptor beta chains from one sample in a study of cytomegalovirus exposure and HLA in healthy donors. The data were produced by immunoSEQ multiplex PCR, yet TCRdb's version contains in-frame clones alone and is incomplete. The sample records 150,000 to 200,000 clones, just over 75% being singletons. Sequencing used PBMCs. The source of these receptors is a man aged 30 to 45 in good health and CMV-seronegative. Each CDR3 is given with its conserved first and last residue. A D gene is named only where the DNA matches it firmly. Clone size, where shown, is once, few, many, or a class for clones that have expanded.

D gene | J gene | clone size | V gene | CDR3 protein | CDR3 DNA
. | TRBJ2-3 | . | TRBV6-5 | CASRPGGASTDTQYF | TGTGCCAGCAGACCGGGCGGGGCGAGCACAGATACGCAGTATTTT
TRBD2 | TRBJ2-7 | . | TRBV6-5 | CASSYSGLPPNEQYF | TGTGCCAGCAGTTACTCGGGACTACCTCCTAACGAGCAGTACTTC
. | TRBJ2-2 | . | TRBV27 | CASGKGGNTGELFF | TGTGCCAGCGGCAAAGGGGGGAACACCGGGGAGCTGTTTTTT
. | TRBJ1-5 | few | TRBV6-1 | CASTMTVGNQPQHF | TGTGCCAGCACTATGACAGTTGGCAATCAGCCCCAGCATTTT
. | TRBJ1-2 | once | TRBV6-1 | CASTNREGGDYGYTF | TGTGCCAGCACCAATCGGGAGGGGGGGGACTATGGCTACACCTTC
TRBD2 | TRBJ2-1 | . | TRBV7-2 | CASSRLSLASHSYNEQFF | TGTGCCAGCAGCCGACTCTCACTAGCGTCCCACTCCTACAATGAGCAGTTCTTC
. | TRBJ1-5 | . | TRBV5-6 | CASSLREWRGSNQPQHF | TGTGCCAGCAGCTTGAGGGAGTGGAGGGGTAGCAATCAGCCCCAGCATTTT
. | TRBJ2-7 | many | TRBV2 | CASSIAAFYEQYF | TGTGCCAGCTCTATAGCGGCATTCTACGAGCAGTACTTC
TRBD1 | TRBJ2-7 | . | TRBV4-1 | CASSRGTGDLYEQYF | TGCGCCAGCAGCCGGGGGACAGGGGACCTCTACGAGCAGTACTTC
. | TRBJ2-7 | . | TRBV6-1 | CASSEQQERSYEQYF | TGTGCCAGCAGTGAACAGCAAGAGCGCTCCTACGAGCAGTACTTC
TRBD2 | TRBJ2-3 | . | TRBV7-3 | CASSSGASGRGGTDTQYF | TGTGCCAGCAGCTCCGGGGCTAGCGGGAGGGGAGGTACAGATACGCAGTATTTT
. | TRBJ2-6 | . | TRBV5-1 | CASSLVQGGANVLTF | TGCGCCAGCAGCTTGGTACAGGGTGGGGCCAACGTCCTGACTTTC
TRBD2 | TRBJ2-1 | . | TRBV30 | CAFSGSSYNEQFF | TGTGCCTTTAGCGGGAGCTCCTACAATGAGCAGTTCTTC
. | TRBJ2-7 | . | TRBV29-1 | CSVGLGWDEQYF | TGCAGCGTTGGACTAGGGTGGGACGAGCAGTACTTC
. | TRBJ2-3 | . | TRBV6-4 | CASSDSKRPACTDTQYF | TGTGCCAGCAGTGACTCGAAGCGGCCTGCCTGCACAGATACGCAGTATTTT
TRBD2 | TRBJ2-7 | . | TRBV29-1 | CSVDGVAGVFEQYF | TGCAGCGTTGACGGGGTAGCGGGAGTGTTCGAGCAGTACTTC
. | TRBJ2-1 | . | TRBV6-1 | CASSDRFAYNEQFF | TGTGCCAGCAGTGACAGGTTCGCTTACAATGAGCAGTTCTTC
TRBD2 | TRBJ2-1 | . | TRBV7-2 | CASSPNGRDEQFF | TGTGCCAGCAGCCCGAACGGGAGGGATGAGCAGTTCTTC
TRBD1 | TRBJ1-4 | . | TRBV6-5 | CASSTQTGTVVF | TGTGCCAGCAGTACACAAACCGGGACAGTAGTTTTT
TRBD1 | TRBJ2-7 | once | TRBV7-6 | CASSLAPGTAPYEQYF | TGTGCCAGCAGCTTAGCGCCAGGGACAGCGCCCTACGAGCAGTACTTC
TRBD2 | TRBJ2-5 | . | TRBV9 | CASSVGPGLAGVDGETQYF | TGTGCCAGCAGCGTAGGTCCGGGACTAGCGGGAGTCGATGGTGAGACCCAGTACTTC
. | TRBJ2-7 | . | TRBV5-1 | CASSLERNDEQYF | TGCGCCAGCAGCCTGGAGAGAAATGACGAGCAGTACTTC
TRBD1 | TRBJ2-7 | once | TRBV5-1 | CASSLAGGGIYEQYF | TGCGCCAGCAGCTTGGCAGGGGGCGGAATATACGAGCAGTACTTC
TRBD2 | TRBJ2-1 | . | TRBV27 | CASSSGTSGRAYNEQFF | TGTGCCAGCAGTTCGGGGACTAGCGGGAGGGCCTACAATGAGCAGTTCTTC
TRBD1 | TRBJ1-1 | . | TRBV19 | CASSRGQGSTEAFF | TGTGCCAGTAGTAGGGGACAGGGGAGTACTGAAGCTTTCTTT
TRBD1 | TRBJ1-4 | . | TRBV19 | CASSISTGANEKLFF | TGTGCCAGTAGTATCTCGACAGGGGCTAATGAAAAACTGTTTTTT
. | TRBJ1-2 | . | TRBV7-9 | CASSGQGVYGYTF | TGTGCCAGCAGCGGCCAGGGCGTCTATGGCTACACCTTC
. | TRBJ1-2 | . | TRBV11-2 | CASSFKVAGNGYTF | TGTGCCAGCAGTTTCAAGGTGGCAGGGAATGGCTACACCTTC
. | TRBJ2-7 | . | TRBV6-6 | CASSYSLANYEQYF | TGTGCCAGCAGTTACTCGTTAGCAAACTACGAGCAGTACTTC
. | TRBJ2-1 | . | TRBV27 | CASSFGARLNNEQFF | TGTGCCAGCAGTTTTGGGGCTAGGCTAAACAATGAGCAGTTCTTC
. | TRBJ2-7 | few | TRBV19 | CASSSPSSYEQYF | TGTGCCAGTAGTTCACCGAGCTCCTACGAGCAGTACTTC
TRBD2 | TRBJ2-7 | . | TRBV6-5 | CASSLGLAGIYEQYF | TGTGCCAGCAGTCTGGGACTAGCGGGAATCTACGAGCAGTACTTC
. | TRBJ1-1 | . | TRBV1 | CTSSQEQPDRGRTEAFF | TGCACCAGCAGCCAAGAACAGCCTGACAGGGGTAGGACTGAAGCTTTCTTT
. | TRBJ1-1 | few | TRBV25-1 | CASSELGQMNTEAFF | TGTGCCAGCAGTGAACTCGGACAGATGAACACTGAAGCTTTCTTT
TRBD1 | TRBJ2-3 | few | TRBV25-1 | CASRTGGADTQYF | TGTGCCAGCAGAACAGGGGGCGCAGATACGCAGTATTTT
TRBD1 | TRBJ1-4 | . | TRBV4-1 | CASSQTTGVVTYEKLFF | TGCGCCAGCAGCCAAACCACAGGGGTCGTAACGTATGAAAAACTGTTTTTT
TRBD1 | TRBJ1-2 | . | TRBV6-1 | CASSTGQGNYGYTF | TGTGCCAGCAGTACGGGACAGGGGAACTATGGCTACACCTTC
TRBD2 | TRBJ2-7 | . | TRBV11-2 | CASSPRGGGYEQYF | TGTGCCAGCAGCCCCCGCGGGGGGGGCTACGAGCAGTACTTC
. | TRBJ2-1 | . | TRBV5-1 | CASSLPGYNEQFF | TGCGCCAGCAGCCTTCCGGGTTACAATGAGCAGTTCTTC
. | TRBJ2-1 | . | TRBV11-2 | CASSPSDEQFF | TGTGCCAGCAGCCCTAGCGATGAGCAGTTCTTC
. | TRBJ1-1 | . | TRBV4-1 | CASSPRDSMNTEAFF | TGCGCCAGCAGCCCCAGGGATAGCATGAACACTGAAGCTTTCTTT
TRBD1 | TRBJ2-2 | . | TRBV5-1 | CASSLGGAYTGELFF | TGCGCCAGCAGCCTAGGGGGCGCGTACACCGGGGAGCTGTTTTTT
TRBD2 | TRBJ2-3 | . | TRBV5-4 | CASSLKTSVTDTQYF | TGTGCCAGCAGCTTGAAGACTAGCGTAACAGATACGCAGTATTTT
. | TRBJ1-1 | . | TRBV6-5 | CASRRDWNTEAFF | TGTGCCAGCAGGCGCGATTGGAACACTGAAGCTTTCTTT
TRBD2 | TRBJ2-7 | few | TRBV11-2 | CASSFLAGGPSEQYF | TGTGCCAGCAGTTTCCTAGCGGGAGGGCCATCCGAGCAGTACTTC
. | TRBJ1-1 | . | TRBV28 | CASSLLDRLYEAFF | TGTGCCAGCAGTTTATTGGACAGACTTTATGAAGCTTTCTTT
. | TRBJ1-5 | . | TRBV28 | CASSSSRTPPSQPQHF | TGTGCCAGCAGTTCTTCTCGGACTCCCCCGAGCCAGCCCCAGCATTTT
. | TRBJ2-2 | . | TRBV27 | CAGAEGRGGELFF | TGTGCGGGGGCTGAGGGGCGCGGCGGGGAGCTGTTTTTT
TRBD1 | TRBJ1-2 | . | TRBV27 | CASRANRGGYYGYTF | TGTGCCAGCAGAGCAAACAGGGGGGGGTACTATGGCTACACCTTC
TRBD1 | TRBJ2-5 | . | TRBV7-7 | CASSLETGRWETQYF | TGTGCCAGCAGCTTAGAGACAGGGAGATGGGAGACCCAGTACTTC
. | TRBJ2-5 | few | TRBV20-1 | CSARAGETQYF | TGCAGTGCTAGAGCGGGAGAGACCCAGTACTTC
TRBD1 | TRBJ1-1 | . | TRBV19 | CASSENRGHGTEAFF | TGTGCCAGTAGTGAAAACAGGGGGCATGGCACTGAAGCTTTCTTT
. | TRBJ1-5 | . | TRBV19 | CASTPGEGYQPQHF | TGTGCCAGTACCCCGGGGGAGGGATATCAGCCCCAGCATTTT
. | TRBJ1-5 | . | TRBV15 | CATSRWGDSNQPQHF | TGTGCCACCAGCCGGTGGGGAGATAGCAATCAGCCCCAGCATTTT